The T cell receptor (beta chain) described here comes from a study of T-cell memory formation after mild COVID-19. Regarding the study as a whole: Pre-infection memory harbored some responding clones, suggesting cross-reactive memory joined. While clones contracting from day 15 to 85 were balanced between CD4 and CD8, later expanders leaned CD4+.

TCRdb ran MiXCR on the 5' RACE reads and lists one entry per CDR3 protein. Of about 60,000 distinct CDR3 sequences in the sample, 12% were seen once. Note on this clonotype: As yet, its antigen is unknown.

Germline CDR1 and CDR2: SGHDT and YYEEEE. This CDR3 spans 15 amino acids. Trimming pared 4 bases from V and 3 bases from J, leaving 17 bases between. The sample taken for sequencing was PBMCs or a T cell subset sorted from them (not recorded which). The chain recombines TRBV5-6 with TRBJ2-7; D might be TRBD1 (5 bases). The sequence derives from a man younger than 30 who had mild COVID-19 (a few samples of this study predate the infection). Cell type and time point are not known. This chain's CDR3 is CASSRNRNPVYEQYF. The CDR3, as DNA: TGTGCCAGCAGCCGGAACAGGAACCCTGTCTACGAGCAGTACTTC.